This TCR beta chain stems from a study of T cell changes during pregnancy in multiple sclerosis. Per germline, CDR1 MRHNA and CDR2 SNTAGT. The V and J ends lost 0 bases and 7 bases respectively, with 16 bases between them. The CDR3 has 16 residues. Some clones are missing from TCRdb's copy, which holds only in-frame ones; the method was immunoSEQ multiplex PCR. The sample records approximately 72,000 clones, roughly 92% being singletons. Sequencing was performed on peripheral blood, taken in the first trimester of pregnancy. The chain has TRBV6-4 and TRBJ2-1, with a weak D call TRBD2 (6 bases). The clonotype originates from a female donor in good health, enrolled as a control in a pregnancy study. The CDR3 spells CASSDSAGSAGNEQFF. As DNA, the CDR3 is TGTGCCAGCAGTGACTCGGCCGGGAGCGCCGGGAATGAGCAGTTCTTC.